The rows below give T cell receptor beta chains drawn from one sample of a study of blood T cell repertoires in COVID-19. Clones were read by immunoSEQ multiplex PCR, and TCRdb kept only the in-frame ones, dropping some. The sample carries 190,000 or so clones, roughly four fifths recorded once. The sequenced material came from peripheral blood. These receptors were taken from a man aged 50 or older who had recovered from COVID-19. Each CDR3 is given with its conserved first and last residue. D genes are given only for firm matches. Some rows mark clone size as missing; the rest say once, few, many or name a class of expanded clone.

NA	few	TRBJ1-6	TRBV5-4	TGTGCCAGCAGCTTGGATATGTATAATATCCACTTT	CASSLDMYNIHF
TRBD2	NA	TRBJ2-7	TRBV6-6	TGTGCCAGCAGTAGCAGCGCGGGAGGGCCTTACGAGCAGTACTTC	CASSSSAGGPYEQYF
TRBD1	NA	TRBJ1-1	TRBV9	TGTGCCAGCAGCGTAGTTGGGACAGGTATTACTGAAGCTTTCTTT	CASSVVGTGITEAFF
NA	NA	TRBJ2-7	TRBV20-1	TGCAGTGCTCAGGGTCCCTACGAGCAGTACTTC	CSAQGPYEQYF
TRBD1	NA	TRBJ2-7	TRBV4-1	TGCGCCAGCAGCCAAGAGAGACAGGGGCACTACGAGCAGTACTTC	CASSQERQGHYEQYF
NA	NA	TRBJ1-4	TRBV4-2	TGTGCCAGCAGCCAAGGGACAGTGGATGAAAAACTGTTTTTT	CASSQGTVDEKLFF
NA	once	TRBJ2-3	TRBV20-1	TGCAGTGCTAGTAGGGGGGGTGGTGGGTCGACAGATACGCAGTATTTT	CSASRGGGGSTDTQYF
NA	few	TRBJ1-2	TRBV10-3	TGTGCCATCAGTGGGGGCAGGGCTGGCTACACCTTC	CAISGGRAGYTF
NA	NA	TRBJ2-2	TRBV4-2	TGTGCCAGCAGCCACAGAAGCACCGGGGAGCTGTTTTTT	CASSHRSTGELFF
TRBD2	few	TRBJ2-7	TRBV4-3	TGCGCCAGCAGCCAAAAGACTAGCGGGCCTCGAACTGAGCAGTACTTC	CASSQKTSGPRTEQYF
NA	NA	TRBJ1-1	TRBV4-1	TGCGCCAGCAGCCAAGATTCGGACTCCTGGAGGCGGTTT	CASSQDSDSWRRF
NA	few	TRBJ2-7	TRBV11-1	TGTGCCAGCAGCTTAGATGTAGCGACCTACGAGCAGTACTTC	CASSLDVATYEQYF
NA	NA	TRBJ1-2	TRBV24-1	TGTGCCACCAGTGCGGGGGGTTTTGGCTACACCTTC	CATSAGGFGYTF
TRBD2	NA	TRBJ2-3	TRBV4-3	TGCGCCAGCAGCCAAGGGACTAGAGACACAGATACGCAGTATTTT	CASSQGTRDTDTQYF
TRBD1	NA	TRBJ1-2	TRBV19	TGTGCCAGTAGTATATACTCGGACAGGGTTATCGGTGGCTACACCTTC	CASSIYSDRVIGGYTF
NA	NA	TRBJ2-7	TRBV11-2	TGTGCCAGCAGCCCAGGACAGACCGAGCAGTACTTC	CASSPGQTEQYF
TRBD1	NA	TRBJ1-1	TRBV27	TGTGCCAGCAACCCAACCGGGACAGGGGTAGCTTTCTTT	CASNPTGTGVAFF
TRBD1	NA	TRBJ2-1	TRBV4-2	TGTGCCAGCAGCCCCAGGACAGGGCAATACAATGAGCAGTTCTTC	CASSPRTGQYNEQFF
NA	NA	TRBJ1-5	TRBV29-1	TGCAGCGTTCTTCAGGGGAGGGAGCAGCCCCAGCATTTT	CSVLQGREQPQHF
NA	NA	TRBJ1-1	TRBV12-5	TGTGCTAGTGGCAGGGGCACTGAAGCTTTCTTT	CASGRGTEAFF
NA	NA	TRBJ2-3	TRBV20-1	TGCAGTGCTAGTGGGGAGGACTGGGAAGATACGCAGTATTTT	CSASGEDWEDTQYF
TRBD2	NA	TRBJ2-1	TRBV10-3	TGTGCCATCAGTGAGGGACTAGCGGGAGTGGTGCAGTTCTTC	CAISEGLAGVVQFF
TRBD1	NA	TRBJ1-1	TRBV7-2	TGTGCCAGCAGCCGTGGGACAGTGAACACTGAAGCTTTCTTT	CASSRGTVNTEAFF
TRBD2	few	TRBJ2-5	TRBV30	TGTGCCTGGAGTGTTGGAGGGGGACTAGCGGGAGGTCAAGAGACCCAGTACTTC	CAWSVGGGLAGGQETQYF
TRBD2	NA	TRBJ2-3	TRBV6-5	TGTGCCAGCCGGACTAGCCGCACAGATACGCAGTATTTT	CASRTSRTDTQYF
NA	NA	TRBJ1-1	TRBV6-5	TGTGCCAGCAGTTACTCGAGACAGCCAGAGAACACTGAAGCTTTCTTT	CASSYSRQPENTEAFF
TRBD2	NA	TRBJ2-3	TRBV9	TGTGCCAGCAGCGTGAGAGCTAGCGGGAGCTTCACAGATACGCAGTATTTT	CASSVRASGSFTDTQYF
NA	NA	TRBJ2-3	TRBV15	TGTGCCACCAGCAGACCTAGCTTATATACGCAGTATTTT	CATSRPSLYTQYF
NA	few	TRBJ2-5	TRBV14	TGTGCCAGCAGCCAAGGCAGAGAGACCCAGTACTTC	CASSQGRETQYF
TRBD1	NA	TRBJ2-7	TRBV25-1	TGTGCCAGCAGTCAACTGGGACAGTCCTACGAGCAGTACTTC	CASSQLGQSYEQYF
NA	NA	TRBJ2-7	TRBV10-1	TGCGCCACCGAGTTCCACGAGCAGTACTTC	CATEFHEQYF
TRBD2	NA	TRBJ2-7	TRBV19	TGTGCCAGTAGTACCTTCTCTAGCGGGAGGGCCTACGAGCAGTACTTC	CASSTFSSGRAYEQYF
NA	NA	TRBJ1-3	TRBV27	TGTGCCAGCAGTAGGCAGGGGCGTCAAGCTGGAAACACCATATATTTT	CASSRQGRQAGNTIYF
NA	NA	TRBJ2-7	TRBV7-8	TGTGCCAGCAGCTTCGGAGGGGACTACGAGCAGTACTTC	CASSFGGDYEQYF
TRBD1	many	TRBJ2-7	TRBV5-1	TGCGCCAGCAGCTTCGACAGGGGGAGGCAGTACTTC	CASSFDRGRQYF
NA	NA	TRBJ2-7	TRBV25-1	TGTGCCAGCAGTGGAGAGACCTACGAGCAGTACTTC	CASSGETYEQYF
TRBD1	NA	TRBJ1-4	TRBV7-9	TGTGCCAGCAGCATTCCACAGGGGAACAACGAAAAACTGTTTTTT	CASSIPQGNNEKLFF